Each of the 27 T cell receptor beta chains below was sequenced from the same sample in a study of Graves' ophthalmopathy and Graves' hyperthyroidism. For repertoire sequencing, the TCR beta CDR3 regions were amplified from RNA transcripts. Following a first-round RT-PCR that used HTBI primers, a second-round multiplex PCR was carried out. From the multiplex PCR reads, TCRdb called clonotypes with MiXCR, one entry per CDR3 protein. The repertoire holds hundreds of thousands of distinct CDR3 sequences, with over 40% as singletons. Sequencing used peripheral blood. The receptors were gathered from an adult man with Graves' ophthalmopathy.

The V gene is TRBV2, the J gene TRBJ2-5, with TRBD1 matching 11 bases. This CDR3 is built from 17 residues. The V and J ends lost 8 bases and 0 bases, in that order; junction bases with no gene match: 11. Germline assignment: CDR1 SNHLY and CDR2 FYNNEI. The CDR3 DNA sequence: TGTGCCAGCCACGGGGACCGGGACAGGGGGAACCAAGAGACCCAGTACTTC. Translation: CASHGDRDRGNQETQYF.

In regard to this clonotype: A much larger clone lies a single base off, so this may be a read error. This chain connects TRBV9 to TRBJ2-6, with a tentative D call TRBD1 (5 bases). Germline values: CDR1 SGDLS, CDR2 YYNGEE. The CDR3 has 17 residues. In DNA form, the CDR3 reads TGCGCCAGCAGCCGAGGAGACAGAGTCTCTGGGGCCAACGTCCTGACTTTC. Translated, it gives CASSRGDRVSGANVLTF.

This clonotype appeared many times. The J gene is TRBJ2-5, the V gene TRBV2, with D possibly matching TRBD2 (5 bases). This CDR3 contains 12 residues. V shed 7 bases and J shed 2 bases, with 8 bases lying between them. Germline CDR1 is SNHLY and CDR2 is FYNNEI. Here the CDR3 reads CASIRDQETQYF. CDR3 coding DNA: TGTGCCAGCATCCGGGATCAAGAGACCCAGTACTTC.

This clonotype was picked up many times. This chain links TRBV10-3 with TRBJ1-4; 7 bases match TRBD1. In germline, CDR1 is ENHRY, CDR2 SYGVKD. The CDR3 is 14 amino acids. The trim removed 10 bases at V and 3 bases at J, leaving 8 bases unmatched. The CDR3, as DNA: TGTGCCAGCAGGACGACAGGGTCTAATGAAAAACTGTTTTTT. It yields the protein CASRTTGSNEKLFF.

On this clonotype: A read error may explain this, as a much larger clone is one base away. CDR3 protein: CAGSLGSTGGGYTF. The CDR3 DNA sequence: TGTGCCGGCAGCTTGGGATCCACAGGGGGCGGCTACACCTTC. This chain links TRBV7-3 with TRBJ1-2, with 9 bases matching TRBD1. In germline, CDR1 is SGHTA, CDR2 FQGTGA. This CDR3 region has 14 residues.

The rearrangement links TRBV9 to TRBJ2-2, with no clear D. This CDR3 region has 17 residues. Germline values: CDR1 SGDLS, CDR2 YYNGEE. Trimming shortened V by 4 bases and J by 0 bases, and 16 bases separated the two germline ends. DNA of the CDR3: TGTGCCAGCAGCCCCCCGCGCCACAGATCGAACACCGGGGAGCTGTTTTTT. Its protein product is CASSPPRHRSNTGELFF.

The rearrangement uses TRBV15 and TRBJ1-2, with 7 bases lining up with TRBD1. Germline V gene data show CDR1 as LNHNV and CDR2 as YYDKDF (reference sequence). The junction had 7 bases not matched to a gene; V was cut back by 3 bases and J by 3 bases. CDR3 size: 15 residues. DNA of the CDR3: TGTGCCACCAGCAGTCCGAATACAGGGGACTATGGCTACACCTTC. Amino acid sequence: CATSSPNTGDYGYTF.

This clonotype was counted at least ten times. This chain connects TRBV30 to TRBJ2-7, with D unclear. CDR3 length: 11 amino acids. V gave up 0 bases and J gave up 6 bases, with 6 bases separating them. Germline V lookup: CDR1 GTSNPN, CDR2 SVGIG (reference sequence). CDR3 nucleotide sequence: TGTGCCTGGAGTGTGGAAGGCGAGCAGTACTTC. This codes for CAWSVEGEQYF.

The V call is TRBV7-2, the J call TRBJ2-5, with TRBD2 matching over 7 bases. The J segment lost 4 bases and the V segment lost 5 bases, leaving 13 bases of the junction unmatched. Germline V gene data show CDR1 as SGHTA and CDR2 as FQGNSA. The CDR3 has 16 residues. For the CDR3, the DNA is TGTGCCAGCAGCCAAGGACTAGGCCCCGGGGGAGAGACCCAGTACTTC. Amino acid sequence: CASSQGLGPGGETQYF.

This clonotype has more than one count but fewer than ten. The rearrangement joins TRBV5-6 to TRBJ2-7; D might be TRBD2 (6 bases). Deletions cut 0 bases from V and 3 bases from J, with 10 bases between. Germline-derived CDR1 and CDR2 are SGHDT and YYEEEE. The CDR3 sequence is 14 residues long. The CDR3 DNA sequence: TGTGCCAGCAGCTTGGGGGGGGTCCACTACGAGCAGTACTTC. Amino acids: CASSLGGVHYEQYF. Together with reference TRBV5-6 and TRBJ2-7, the CDR3 gives the full variable domain: DAGVTQSPTHLIKTRGQQVTLRCSPKSGHDTVSWYQQALGQGPQFIFQYYEEEERQRGNFPDRFSGHQFPNYSSELNVNALLLGDSALYLCASSLGGVHYEQYFGPGTRLTVT.

This clonotype was counted ten times or more. This chain joins TRBV7-9 and TRBJ2-7; 7 bases agree with TRBD1. The CDR3 extends over 15 amino acids. Germline-derived CDR1 and CDR2 are SEHNR and FQNEAQ (reference sequence). After removal of 1 base from V and 3 bases from J, the junction contained 6 bases not matched to a gene. This chain's CDR3 is CASSLGRQGSYEQYF. Written as DNA, the CDR3 is TGTGCCAGCAGCTTAGGAAGACAGGGTAGCTACGAGCAGTACTTC.

This chain joins TRBV11-2 and TRBJ2-7, with TRBD1 matching over 10 bases. V trimming: 5 bases; J trimming: 9 bases; junction bases outside the gene matches: 10. Germline lookup yields CDR1 SGHAT and CDR2 FQNNGV. This CDR3 comprises 14 residues. CDR3 in DNA: TGTGCCAGCAGCGCGACAGGGGGCCCTCAAGTGCAGTACTTC. Its protein product is CASSATGGPQVQYF.

This clonotype was found many times. The V call is TRBV7-9, the J call TRBJ2-7; TRBD1 aligns across 8 bases. Germline-derived CDR1 and CDR2 are SEHNR and FQNEAQ (reference sequence). The CDR3 has 15 residues. V was clipped by 5 bases and J by 1 base; unmatched bases: 7. The CDR3 DNA reads TGTGCCAGCAGCCCCGGACAGGGTTGGTCCTACGAGCAGTACTTC. Translation: CASSPGQGWSYEQYF. Filled out from reference TRBV7-9 and TRBJ2-7, the complete variable domain reads DTGVSQNPRHKITKRGQNVTFRCDPISEHNRLYWYRQTLGQGPEFLTYFQNEAQLEKSRLLSDRFSAERPKGSFSTLEIQRTEQGDSAMYLCASSPGQGWSYEQYFGPGTRLTVT.

The rearrangement links TRBV29-1 to TRBJ1-2; D not resolved. The CDR3 runs to 9 residues. The germline gives CDR1 SQVTM, CDR2 ANQGSEA. V lost 7 bases and J 8 bases, leaving 8 bases between the germline ends. As DNA, the CDR3 is TGCAGCGCTTCGGAGGGCTACACCTTC. Protein sequence: CSASEGYTF. Based on the CDR3 plus reference TRBV29-1 and TRBJ1-2, the full variable domain is SAVISQKPSRDICQRGTSLTIQCQVDSQVTMMFWYRQQPGQSLTLIATANQGSEATYESGFVIDKFPISRPNLTFSTLTVSNMSPEDSSIYLCSASEGYTFGSGTRLTVV.

There are many counts of this clonotype. The chain is built from TRBV29-1 and TRBJ2-5, with no clear D. This CDR3 has 16 residues. V gave up 0 bases and J gave up 5 bases, with 19 bases separating them. From germline, CDR1 is SQVTM and CDR2 ANQGSEA. As DNA, the CDR3 is TGCAGCGTTGAAGAGTCCCTCACCTCCCTAGGGGAGACCCAGTACTTC. Residues: CSVEESLTSLGETQYF.

At least ten counts were recorded for this clonotype. The V gene is TRBV10-3, the J gene TRBJ2-2; tentative D call: TRBD1 (6 bases). V was clipped by 7 bases and J by 7 bases, with 13 bases between them. Germline V gene sequence: CDR1 ENHRY, CDR2 SYGVKD. This CDR3 is built from 13 residues. CDR3 bases: TGTGCCATCAACGGACAGACGGGCGGGGAGCTGTTTTTT. This translates into CAINGQTGGELFF.

In this sample, this clonotype turned up a few times. This chain uses TRBV12-3 or TRBV12-4 with TRBJ2-5; tentative D call: TRBD2 (6 bases). V gave up 7 bases and J gave up 1 base, with 13 bases separating them. The CDR3 loop spans 14 amino acids. CDR3 in amino acids: CASTRVGGQETQYF. The DNA for the CDR3 is TGTGCCAGCACCAGGGTGGGGGGCCAAGAGACCCAGTACTTC.

This clonotype was found a few times. The J gene is TRBJ2-5, the V gene TRBV4-2; D unresolved. CDR1 and CDR2 (germline): LGHNA, YNFKEQ. This CDR3 is built from 15 residues. V shed 0 bases and J shed 2 bases, with 10 bases lying between them. The CDR3 spells CASSQDRNRQETQYF. The CDR3 DNA is TGTGCCAGCAGCCAAGATAGGAACAGACAAGAGACCCAGTACTTC.

This clonotype appeared many times. The chain recombines TRBV7-8 with TRBJ2-7; D perhaps matches TRBD1 (6 bases). This CDR3 is built from 15 residues. The V end lost 5 bases, the J end lost 6 bases, and 20 bases lay between the germline ends. Germline V lookup: CDR1 SGHVS, CDR2 FQNEAQ. CDR3 bases: TGTGCCAGCAGCGCTTTCAGGGGCCGACGGGGCGAGCAGTACTTC. Its protein product is CASSAFRGRRGEQYF. Together with reference TRBV7-8 and TRBJ2-7, the CDR3 gives the full variable domain: GAGVSQSPRYKVAKRGQDVALRCDPISGHVSLFWYQQALGQGPEFLTYFQNEAQLDKSGLPSDRFFAERPEGSVSTLKIQRTQQEDSAVYLCASSAFRGRRGEQYFGPGTRLTVT.

This chain uses TRBV6-6 with TRBJ2-2; a weak D match, TRBD1 (6 bases). CDR3 size: 15 residues. Between the trimmed V and J ends, which lost 2 bases and 3 bases, there was a span of 10 bases. Per germline, CDR1 MNHNY and CDR2 SVGAGI (reference sequence). The CDR3 DNA is TGTGCCAGCAGTTACGTTGACAGGCACACCGGGGAGCTGTTTTTT. It translates to CASSYVDRHTGELFF.

Ten or more counts support this clonotype. This rearrangement joins TRBV5-1 to TRBJ1-4; no clear D gene. CDR1 is SGHRS and CDR2 is YFSETQ in the germline V gene. Trimming pared 0 bases from V and 13 bases from J, leaving 10 bases between. The CDR3 totals 12 residues. In nucleotides, the CDR3 is TGCGCCAGCAGCTTGGAAGGGCTCGGACTGTTTTTT. Translating it yields CASSLEGLGLFF.

This clonotype was recorded many times. This sequence joins TRBV7-9 and TRBJ1-4; maybe TRBD1 (5 bases). Germline V gene lookup returns CDR1 SEHNR and CDR2 FQNEAQ (reference sequence). The V and J ends lost 5 bases and 5 bases respectively, with 15 bases between them. The CDR3 is made up of 15 amino acids. The DNA for the CDR3 is TGTGCCAGCAGCGACGGGGGATGGGTCAATGAAAAACTGTTTTTT. Its protein product is CASSDGGWVNEKLFF. The complete variable domain, with remaining parts taken from reference TRBV7-9 and TRBJ1-4, reads DTGVSQNPRHKITKRGQNVTFRCDPISEHNRLYWYRQTLGQGPEFLTYFQNEAQLEKSRLLSDRFSAERPKGSFSTLEIQRTEQGDSAMYLCASSDGGWVNEKLFFGSGTQLSVL.

This clonotype has more than one count but fewer than ten. The genes are TRBV5-6 and TRBJ1-4, with D tentatively TRBD1 (6 bases). Germline lookup yields CDR1 SGHDT and CDR2 YYEEEE. Trimming pared 5 bases from V and 8 bases from J, leaving 19 bases between. The CDR3 runs to 15 residues. The CDR3 DNA is TGTGCCAGCAGTTTAACCACAGGGTTCTTGGAAAAACTGTTTTTT. It codes for CASSLTTGFLEKLFF.

The chain links TRBV15 to TRBJ1-2; D is ambiguous. Germline CDR1 is LNHNV and CDR2 is YYDKDF (reference sequence). Between the trimmed V and J ends, which lost 0 bases and 3 bases, there was a span of 8 bases. The CDR3 extends over 14 amino acids. The CDR3 DNA reads as TGTGCCACCAGCAGAGATCGGAACTACTATGGCTACACCTTC. Residues: CATSRDRNYYGYTF.

The chain recombines TRBV27 with TRBJ1-1; D perhaps matches TRBD1 (5 bases). V was pared by 10 bases and J by 6 bases, with 21 bases between. Germline CDR1 is MNHEY and CDR2 is SMNVEV (reference sequence). This CDR3 has 14 amino acids. This chain's CDR3 is CATRGMGETPEAFF. Here the CDR3 DNA reads TGTGCCACCCGTGGGATGGGGGAAACCCCTGAAGCTTTCTTT.

This clonotype was recorded many times. The gene calls are TRBV19 and TRBJ2-6; D unresolved. In germline, CDR1 is LNHDA, CDR2 SQIVND (reference sequence). V gave up 0 bases and J gave up 0 bases, with 6 bases separating them. The CDR3 contains 16 residues. The CDR3, as DNA: TGTGCCAGTAGTATAGACGGAACCTCTGGGGCCAACGTCCTGACTTTC. Translation gives CASSIDGTSGANVLTF.

This clonotype was picked up many times. J is TRBJ2-7 and V is TRBV20-1; 8 bases agree with TRBD1. The CDR3 has 13 amino acids. V lost 3 bases and J lost 3; bases outside the gene matches: 4. Per the germline V gene, CDR1 is DFQATT and CDR2 is SNEGSKA (reference sequence). The CDR3 region is CSARGQAFYEQYF. CDR3 nucleotides: TGCAGTGCTAGGGGACAGGCCTTCTACGAGCAGTACTTC.